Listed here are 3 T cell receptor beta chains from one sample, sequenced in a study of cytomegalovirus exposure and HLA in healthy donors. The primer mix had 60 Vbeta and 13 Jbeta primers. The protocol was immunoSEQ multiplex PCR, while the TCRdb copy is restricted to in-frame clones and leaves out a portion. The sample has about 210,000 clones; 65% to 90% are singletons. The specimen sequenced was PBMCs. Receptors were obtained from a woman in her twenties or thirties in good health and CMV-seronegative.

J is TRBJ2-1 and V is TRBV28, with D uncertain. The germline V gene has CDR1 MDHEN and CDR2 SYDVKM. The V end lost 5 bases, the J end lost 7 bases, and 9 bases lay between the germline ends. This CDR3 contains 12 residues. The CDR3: CASSALVNEQFF. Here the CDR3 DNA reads TGTGCCAGCAGTGCCCTAGTGAATGAGCAGTTCTTC.

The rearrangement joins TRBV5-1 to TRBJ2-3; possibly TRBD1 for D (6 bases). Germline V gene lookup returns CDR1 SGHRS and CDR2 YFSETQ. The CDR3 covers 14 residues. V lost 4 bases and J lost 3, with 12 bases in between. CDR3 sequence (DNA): TGCGCCAGCAGCGCTGGACAGCCGACAGATACGCAGTATTTT. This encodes CASSAGQPTDTQYF.

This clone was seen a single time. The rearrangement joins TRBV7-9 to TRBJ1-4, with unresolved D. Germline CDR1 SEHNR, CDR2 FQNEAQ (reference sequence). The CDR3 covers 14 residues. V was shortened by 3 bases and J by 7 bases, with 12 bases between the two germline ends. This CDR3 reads CASSFPGVGEKLFF. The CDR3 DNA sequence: TGTGCCAGCAGCTTTCCCGGGGTGGGTGAAAAACTGTTTTTT. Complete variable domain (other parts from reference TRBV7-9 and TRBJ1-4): DTGVSQNPRHKITKRGQNVTFRCDPISEHNRLYWYRQTLGQGPEFLTYFQNEAQLEKSRLLSDRFSAERPKGSFSTLEIQRTEQGDSAMYLCASSFPGVGEKLFFGSGTQLSVL.